This T cell receptor beta chain stems from a study of blood T cell repertoires in COVID-19. Across the study: The United States, Italy and Spain provided the acute and convalescent COVID-19 samples. In each case, the material was cDNA or gDNA derived from T cells, B-cell-depleted T cells, or PBMCs.

The CDR3 consists of 15 residues. Germline CDR1 reads MDHEN; CDR2 reads SYDVKM. Germline trimming cut 3 bases from V and 5 bases from J; bases unmatched to any gene: 8. Authors' analysis steps: Reference gene primer amplification yielded estimated nucleated cell counts. Sequenced by immunoSEQ multiplex PCR; TCRdb stores in-frame clones only, minus some. The V and J calls and clone size come from that table; D and trimming were worked out from the DNA. This table has approximately 170,000 clones, roughly nine tenths appearing once. The sequenced sample was peripheral blood. The J gene is TRBJ2-5, the V gene TRBV28; 8 bases are a match to TRBD1. The sequence was collected from a man aged 55 to 69 with active or convalescent COVID-19. CDR3 sequence: CASSFLQGVGETQYF. In DNA form, the CDR3 reads TGTGCCAGCAGTTTCCTACAGGGGGTGGGGGAGACCCAGTACTTC.